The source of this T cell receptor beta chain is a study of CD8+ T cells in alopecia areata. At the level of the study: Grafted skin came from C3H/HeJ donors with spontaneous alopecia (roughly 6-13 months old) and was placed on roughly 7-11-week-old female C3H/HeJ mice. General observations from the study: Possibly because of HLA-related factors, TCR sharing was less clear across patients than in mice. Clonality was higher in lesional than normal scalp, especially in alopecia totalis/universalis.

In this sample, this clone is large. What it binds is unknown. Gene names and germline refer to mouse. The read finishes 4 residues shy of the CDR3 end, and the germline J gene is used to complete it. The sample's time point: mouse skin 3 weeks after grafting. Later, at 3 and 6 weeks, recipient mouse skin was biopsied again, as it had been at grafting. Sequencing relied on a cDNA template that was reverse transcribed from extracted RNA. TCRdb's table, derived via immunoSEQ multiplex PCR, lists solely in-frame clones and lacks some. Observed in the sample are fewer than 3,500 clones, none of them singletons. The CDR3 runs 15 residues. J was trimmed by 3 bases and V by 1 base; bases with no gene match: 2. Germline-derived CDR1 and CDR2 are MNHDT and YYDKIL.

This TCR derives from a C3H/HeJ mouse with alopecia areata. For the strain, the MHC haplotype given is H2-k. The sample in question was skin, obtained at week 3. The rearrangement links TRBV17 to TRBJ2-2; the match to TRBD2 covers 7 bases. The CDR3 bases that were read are TGTGCTAGCAGTAGAGGGGGGGGTTACACCGGG. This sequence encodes CASSRGGGYTG. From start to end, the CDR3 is CASSRGGGYTGQLYF.